Listed here are 23 T cell receptor beta chains from one sample, sequenced in a study of long-term antiretroviral therapy in people with HIV. The authors ran the immunoSEQ assay, v3.0, at survey level. The protocol was immunoSEQ multiplex PCR, while the TCRdb copy is restricted to in-frame clones and leaves out a portion. Here the sample spans about 34,000 clones, approximately 95% being singletons. This material consisted of unsorted PBMCs, taken about 5.1 years after starting antiretroviral therapy. Every receptor here comes from a woman between 50 and 59 years old with HIV.

The chain links TRBV2 to TRBJ1-5; D remains ambiguous. The CDR3 runs 13 residues. The germline V and J ends were trimmed by 1 base and 14 bases, with 15 bases remaining between them. Per germline, CDR1 SNHLY and CDR2 FYNNEI. CDR3 DNA sequence: TGTGCCAGCAGTGAAGAGAATCGGGTAAAGAAGCATTTT. It encodes CASSEENRVKKHF.

This clone was seen a single time. This chain uses TRBV9 with TRBJ1-6; D gene unclear. Trimming took 3 bases from V and 6 from J, leaving 7 bases between them. This CDR3 is built from 13 residues. The germline CDR1 and CDR2 sequences are SGDLS and YYNGEE. CDR3 coding DNA: TGTGCCAGCAGCGCCTTTGTTAATTCACCCCTCCACTTT. Amino acid sequence: CASSAFVNSPLHF.

The chain joins TRBV5-1 to TRBJ1-4; D is unclear. The germline CDR1 and CDR2 sequences are SGHRS and YFSETQ. The V end was cut by 0 bases, the J end by 7 bases, with 16 bases between. This CDR3 has 16 residues. The CDR3: CASSLEGGPSGEKLFF. DNA for the CDR3: TGCGCCAGCAGCTTGGAAGGCGGTCCTTCGGGTGAAAAACTGTTTTTT.

The V call is TRBV30, the J call TRBJ1-1; D not certain. CDR1 is GTSNPN and CDR2 is SVGIG in the germline V gene (reference sequence). The CDR3 runs to 13 residues. The V end lost 5 bases, the J end lost 3 bases, and 13 bases lay between the germline ends. For the CDR3, the DNA is TGTGCCTGGGCGACGGCAGAACACACTGAAGCTTTCTTT. Amino acid sequence: CAWATAEHTEAFF.

The V gene is TRBV7-2, the J gene TRBJ2-6; D is ambiguous. CDR3 size: 18 residues. CDR1 SGHTA and CDR2 FQGNSA come from the germline V gene. V dropped 3 bases and J dropped 1 base, with 16 bases sitting between them. CDR3 DNA sequence: TGTGCCAGCAGCTTGGGTCGAGTAGGAAATTCTGGGGCCAACGTCCTGACTTTC. It encodes CASSLGRVGNSGANVLTF.

The chain uses TRBV6-5 and TRBJ2-7, with 7 bases lining up with TRBD1. Germline V gene sequence: CDR1 MNHEY, CDR2 SVGAGI. This CDR3 region has 15 residues. J was trimmed by 3 bases and V by 6 bases; bases with no gene match: 11. This CDR3 reads CASSQTGAGLYEQYF. CDR3 sequence (DNA): TGTGCCAGCAGCCAAACAGGGGCCGGCCTCTACGAGCAGTACTTC.

CDR3 nucleotides: TGTGCCAGCGTCAGGGGGCGGCACACCGGGGAGCTGTTTTTT. Its translation: CASVRGRHTGELFF. The genes are TRBV6-5 and TRBJ2-2; 8 bases are a match to TRBD1. The germline CDR1 and CDR2 sequences are MNHEY and SVGAGI. V dropped 8 bases and J dropped 3; count of bases not matched to a gene: 5. This CDR3 has 14 amino acids.

The chain combines TRBV7-3 with TRBJ2-7; 8 nucleotides align to TRBD2. J was trimmed by 2 bases and V by 2 bases; bases with no gene match: 5. CDR1 and CDR2 from the germline V gene are SGHTA and FQGTGA. The CDR3 covers 15 residues. For the CDR3, the DNA is TGTGCCAGCAGCTTAGTAGGGGGACTAGCCTACGAGCAGTACTTC. Protein: CASSLVGGLAYEQYF.

A single count supports this clone. The chain carries TRBV6-6 and TRBJ2-7; D not resolved. Germline CDR1 and CDR2: MNHNY and SVGAGI (reference sequence). The CDR3 totals 13 residues. Trimming took off 0 bases at V and 5 bases at J, with 8 bases between the two ends. The CDR3 DNA is TGTGCCAGCAGTTACTCAGGGTTCGACGAGCAGTACTTC. This sequence encodes CASSYSGFDEQYF.

V is TRBV10-1 and J is TRBJ2-7; D gene unclear. Trimming left V 9 bases short and J 0 bases short, with 6 bases between. The CDR3 consists of 11 residues. CDR1 WNHNN and CDR2 SYGVQD come from the germline V gene (reference sequence). In nucleotides, the CDR3 is TGCGCCAGTCGTTTCTCCTACGAGCAGTACTTC. This sequence encodes CASRFSYEQYF.

The V and J genes are TRBV1 and TRBJ2-5; the table gives TRBD1 as D, unverified against the DNA. TRBV1 is designated a pseudogene. CDR3 length: 16 residues. The CDR3, as DNA: TGCACCAGCAGCCAAGGACCCGGGACAGCCGAAGAGACCCAGTACTTC. Residues: CTSSQGPGTAEETQYF.

V usage is TRBV25-1 and J usage is TRBJ2-3; the D gene is possibly TRBD2 (6 bases). This CDR3 contains 16 residues. Between the trimmed V and J ends, which lost 5 bases and 0 bases, there was a span of 15 bases. CDR1 and CDR2 (germline): MGHDK, SYGVNS. The CDR3 region is CASSPRLGLSTDTQYF. In nucleotides, the CDR3 is TGTGCCAGCAGTCCGCGACTAGGACTAAGCACAGATACGCAGTATTTT.

This clone has just one count. V is TRBV28 and J is TRBJ2-1; 9 bases map to TRBD1. The CDR3 runs 13 residues. Germline V lookup: CDR1 MDHEN, CDR2 SYDVKM. The V segment lost 9 bases and the J segment 10 bases; nucleotides outside the gene matches: 10. The CDR3 region has the DNA TGTGCCAGTTGGGGACAGGGTATAGGGGAGCAGTTCTTC. Translated: CASWGQGIGEQFF.

This chain links TRBV11-2 with TRBJ1-1, with 8 bases that match TRBD1. The germline V gene has CDR1 SGHAT and CDR2 FQNNGV. The junction had 11 bases not matched to a gene; V was cut back by 5 bases and J by 0 bases. The CDR3 is 17 residues long. The CDR3 DNA is TGTGCCAGCAGCCCAGGACAGGGCTTTTGGATGAACACTGAAGCTTTCTTT. It is translated as CASSPGQGFWMNTEAFF.

V usage is TRBV7-9 and J usage is TRBJ1-5, with D perhaps matching TRBD1 (5 bases). Germline lookup yields CDR1 SEHNR and CDR2 FQNEAQ (reference sequence). V dropped 5 bases and J dropped 7 bases, with 15 bases sitting between them. The CDR3 loop spans 14 amino acids. The CDR3 coding sequence is TGTGCCAGCAGCGGTGGCGGGGGTTGGCAGCCCCAGCATTTT. It is translated as CASSGGGGWQPQHF.

The V call is TRBV11-2, the J call TRBJ2-7; 12 bases fit TRBD1. The CDR3 covers 16 residues. In germline, CDR1 is SGHAT, CDR2 FQNNGV. With V trimmed by 3 bases and J by 4 bases, 7 bases remained unmatched. CDR3 sequence: CASSFRRDRGLYEQYF. The CDR3 DNA reads TGTGCCAGCAGCTTTCGCCGGGACAGGGGGCTTTACGAGCAGTACTTC.

V gene TRBV7-9 combines with J gene TRBJ1-2; no firm D call. CDR3 length equals 17 residues. Trimming took off 0 bases at V and 2 bases at J, with 16 bases between the two ends. Germline CDR1 SEHNR, CDR2 FQNEAQ (reference sequence). Here the CDR3 reads CASSLAEGGPGNYGYTF. DNA of the CDR3: TGTGCCAGCAGCTTAGCGGAGGGAGGGCCGGGGAACTATGGCTACACCTTC.

In its sample, this clone was seen once. V usage is TRBV7-9 and J usage is TRBJ1-1; D is possibly TRBD1 (5 bases). The CDR3 is 14 residues long. Trimming cost V 1 base and J 1 base, with 7 bases left between them. Per germline, CDR1 SEHNR and CDR2 FQNEAQ (reference sequence). The CDR3 DNA sequence: TGTGCCAGCAGCTTAGAGACAGCGAACACTGAAGCTTTCTTT. Its translation is CASSLETANTEAFF.

The chain links TRBV29-1 to TRBJ1-5; a possible D gene is TRBD1 (5 bases). Between the trimmed V and J ends, which lost 3 bases and 2 bases, there was a span of 11 bases. CDR1 is SQVTM, CDR2 ANQGSEA, per germline. The CDR3 is 14 residues long. CDR3 in amino acids: CSVEEAGGNQPQHF. CDR3 coding DNA: TGCAGCGTTGAGGAGGCGGGGGGCAATCAGCCCCAGCATTTT.

The chain is built from TRBV5-6 and TRBJ2-1, with 14 bases matching TRBD2. V shed 0 bases and J 7 bases; nucleotides not matched to a gene: 3. Per the germline V gene, CDR1 is SGHDT and CDR2 is YYEEEE. CDR3 length: 16 amino acids. This chain's CDR3 is CASSLGLAGGENEQFF. As DNA, the CDR3 is TGTGCCAGCAGCTTGGGACTAGCGGGGGGGGAGAATGAGCAGTTCTTC.

The chain recombines TRBV11-1 with TRBJ1-1; no clear D gene. The CDR3 consists of 15 residues. From germline, CDR1 is SGHAT and CDR2 FQDESV (reference sequence). V was shortened by 0 bases and J by 6 bases, with 14 bases between the two germline ends. CDR3 in amino acids: CASSLALEVWAEAFF. Here the CDR3 DNA reads TGTGCCAGCAGCTTAGCTTTAGAAGTATGGGCTGAAGCTTTCTTT.

This clone was seen a single time. V and J are TRBV6-1 and TRBJ2-4, with 9 bases identical to TRBD2. Germline V CDR1 and CDR2: MNHNS, SASEGT. Losses at the gene ends were 4 bases for V and 2 bases for J; bases not matched to a gene: 9. CDR3 length: 17 amino acids. The CDR3 protein is CASSAVSGGSSKNIQYF. DNA of the CDR3: TGTGCCAGCAGTGCTGTTAGCGGGGGATCTTCCAAAAACATTCAGTACTTC.

As DNA, the CDR3 is TGTGCCAGCAGTGGGCAGGGAAATACTAACTATGGCTACACCTTC. This sequence encodes CASSGQGNTNYGYTF. V gene TRBV2 combines with J gene TRBJ1-2; D might be TRBD1 (5 bases). The V end lost 4 bases, the J end lost 0 bases, and 12 bases lay between the germline ends. Germline assignment: CDR1 SNHLY and CDR2 FYNNEI. CDR3 size: 15 residues.